This T cell receptor (beta chain) was captured by sequencing in a study of blood T cell repertoires in COVID-19 (dated by TCRdb to 2020 to 2021). At the level of the whole study: Collaborator samples came from the United States, Italy and Spain and covered acute and convalescent phases of COVID-19. The material from the prospective study consisted of cDNA or gDNA derived from T cells, B-cell-depleted T cells, or PBMCs. The samples were drawn from the first 160 participants of the ongoing ImmuneRACE study and from 1,200 or so subjects provided by 6 global collaborators. Where available, HLA class I and class II types were obtained from metadata supplied by the sample provider rather than from assay-based typing. The sample metadata nearly always contained a de-identified subject ID, COVID-19 status, age in years and sex. The repertoires were released in a freely available public database meant as a resource for research on the immune response to SARS-CoV-2. Subjects who had been exposed to COVID-19, were actively infected with it, or had recovered from it provided the deeply sampled blood TCRbeta repertoires that made up the dataset. General conclusions and limits of the study: Clinical and demographic metadata were provided uncurated, with the amount varying by source and participant.

The immunoSEQ Assay, a bias-controlled multiplex PCR, was used to amplify TCRbeta CDR3 regions from genomic DNA. For the original study's pipeline: Within the assay, amplification of reference gene primers was used to estimate how many nucleated cells each sample contained. To quantify the absolute abundance of each unique TCRbeta CDR3 rearrangement, sequence reads were collapsed and filtered. For each sample, productive Simpson clonality was calculated as the square root of Simpson's diversity index across productive rearrangements. TCRdb stores this immuneACCESS table with in-frame sequences only. Part of the clones is absent; in the studies checked, under half of the shortfall reflects unresolved V genes, and no reason is known for the rest. Clone size and the V and J calls come from that table; the DNA yielded D and trimming. The sample table records 150,000 or so clones; 84% of these occur just once. About 40% of the sample comes from the top ten.

With regard to this clone: No cognate antigen has been identified for it. No quality values exist for individual bases; no much larger clone is one base distant.

Inclusive of the bounding cysteine and phenylalanine, the CDR3 is 13 residues long. Kept here is only the CDR3 DNA, which spans 39 bases and is read in frame from base 1. The germline V gene supplies CDR1 ENHRY and CDR2 SYGVKD. The collaborating institutions used their own protocols to collect whole blood in K2EDTA tubes. For TCRbeta analysis, collaborators shipped samples as frozen whole blood, isolated PBMCs, or DNA extracted from either of those sample types. The receptor was isolated from a human donor in a cohort sampled during active COVID-19. The sample was peripheral blood. Here the chain combines TRBV10-3 and TRBJ2-3; the D gene is perhaps TRBD2, on 6 matching bases. The nucleotide sequence is TGTGCTACCCGAGGGACTAGCACAGATACGCAGTATTTT. This encodes CATRGTSTDTQYF.